These T cell receptor beta chains were read from a single sample in a study of identical twins. TCRdb passed the 5' RACE reads through MiXCR, listing each CDR3 protein once. The sample holds about 530,000 distinct CDR3 sequences, around 15% seen once. These data are also associated with another study on yellow fever vaccine responses in identical twins.

Sequenced material: CD4+ T cells sorted from blood. The receptor source for this set is a woman aged 18-29 years in good health. The CDR3 runs from the conserved cysteine through the conserved F or W. D genes are given only for firm matches. Rows may omit the clone size; those that give it use once, few, many or a size class.

j_call clone_size d_call v_call cdr3_aa cdr3_nt
TRBJ1-3 few - TRBV12-3/TRBV12-4 CASSFDRDGPQNTIYF TGTGCCAGCAGTTTTGACCGGGACGGGCCCCAAAACACCATATATTTT
TRBJ2-1 few TRBD2 TRBV20-1 CSAVAGSSYNEQFF TGCAGTGCGGTAGCGGGAAGCTCCTACAATGAGCAGTTCTTC
TRBJ1-3 - - TRBV6-6 CASSYSDGNTIYF TGTGCCAGCAGTTACTCGGACGGAAACACCATATATTTT
TRBJ1-1 few - TRBV5-5 CASSSQIEAFF TGTGCCAGCAGCTCGCAGATTGAAGCTTTCTTT
TRBJ1-1 many - TRBV11-2 CASSPHTEAFF TGTGCCAGCAGCCCCCATACTGAAGCTTTCTTT
TRBJ1-2 - - TRBV5-1 CASSKQGSGYTF TGCGCCAGCAGCAAACAGGGAAGTGGCTACACCTTC
TRBJ1-1 few - TRBV12-3/TRBV12-4 CASSFSTMNTEAFF TGTGCCAGCAGTTTTAGTACCATGAACACTGAAGCTTTCTTT
TRBJ2-1 - - TRBV19 CASSTPPYNEQFF TGTGCCAGTAGTACCCCACCCTACAATGAGCAGTTCTTC
TRBJ1-1 - - TRBV2 CASRTIEGGTEAFF TGTGCCAGCCGCACTATTGAGGGGGGCACTGAAGCTTTCTTT
TRBJ2-1 few TRBD2 TRBV11-2 CASSLVGGRGNEQFF TGTGCCAGCAGCTTAGTGGGCGGGAGGGGTAATGAGCAGTTCTTC
TRBJ2-7 few TRBD2 TRBV11-2 CASSLVVVRTSGSYEQYF TGTGCCAGCAGCTTAGTAGTTGTACGGACTAGCGGCTCCTACGAGCAGTACTTC
TRBJ2-7 few TRBD1 TRBV7-6 CASSKQGSSYEQYF TGTGCCAGCAGCAAACAGGGGTCGTCCTACGAGCAGTACTTC
TRBJ1-1 - TRBD1 TRBV20-1 CSATRGQGRVEAFF TGCAGTGCCACCCGAGGACAGGGAAGAGTTGAAGCTTTCTTT
TRBJ2-3 few - TRBV20-1 CSAIPPERTDTQYF TGCAGTGCTATCCCCCCGGAGCGCACAGATACGCAGTATTTT
TRBJ1-4 few - TRBV10-3 CAISESQSATNEKLFF TGTGCCATCAGTGAGTCACAGTCTGCAACTAATGAAAAACTGTTTTTT
TRBJ1-5 few - TRBV4-2 CASSQEGPGLDQPQHF TGTGCCAGCAGCCAAGAAGGGCCAGGGCTCGACCAGCCCCAGCATTTT
TRBJ2-3 few - TRBV5-1 CASSLGQAGTDTQYF TGCGCCAGCAGCTTGGGGCAGGCGGGGACAGATACGCAGTATTTT
TRBJ2-5 - TRBD2 TRBV3-1 CASSQGGGTKETQYF TGTGCCAGCAGCCAAGGGGGGGGTACTAAAGAGACCCAGTACTTC
TRBJ2-4 few TRBD2 TRBV3-1 CASSQDRGTSVQYF TGTGCCAGCAGCCAAGATCGTGGGACTAGCGTTCAGTACTTC
TRBJ1-6 once - TRBV5-6 CASSLSLGRGASPLHF TGTGCCAGCAGCTTGTCGCTGGGACGGGGGGCTTCACCCCTCCACTTT
TRBJ2-5 few TRBD2 TRBV12-3/TRBV12-4 CASSLAGLAGKETQYF TGTGCCAGCAGTTTAGCGGGACTAGCGGGGAAAGAGACCCAGTACTTC